The rows below give T cell receptor beta chains drawn from one sample of a study of T cells in Graves' hyperthyroidism and ophthalmopathy. In TCRdb, the multiplex PCR reads were re-called with MiXCR into one record per CDR3 protein. This table holds hundreds of thousands of distinct CDR3 sequences, less than 15% found once. Sequencing was carried out using blood. These receptor sequences come from a woman younger than 30 with Graves' hyperthyroidism. The CDR3 runs from the conserved cysteine through the conserved F or W. A D gene is named only where the DNA matches it firmly. The listing skips clone size in some rows; elsewhere it reads once, few, many or a size class.

clone size: many; D gene: TRBD1; V gene: TRBV6-1; J gene: TRBJ2-5; CDR3 protein: CASKQGGQETQYF; CDR3 DNA: TGTGCCAGCAAACAGGGGGGTCAAGAGACCCAGTACTTC
clone size: .; D gene: .; V gene: TRBV19; J gene: TRBJ2-1; CDR3 protein: CASNTGNTIYNEQFF; CDR3 DNA: TGTGCCAGTAATACGGGAAATACTATTTACAATGAGCAGTTCTTC
clone size: many; D gene: .; V gene: TRBV11-1; J gene: TRBJ2-1; CDR3 protein: CAGSLEGGLLNNEQFF; CDR3 DNA: TGTGCCGGCAGCTTAGAGGGAGGACTACTTAACAATGAGCAGTTCTTC
clone size: many; D gene: TRBD1; V gene: TRBV7-8; J gene: TRBJ2-1; CDR3 protein: CASSQGQGPSSYNEQFF; CDR3 DNA: TGTGCCAGCAGCCAAGGACAGGGCCCAAGCTCCTACAATGAGCAGTTCTTC
clone size: many; D gene: .; V gene: TRBV27; J gene: TRBJ2-7; CDR3 protein: CASSFAGPSGSEQYF; CDR3 DNA: TGTGCCAGCAGTTTTGCCGGGCCCTCCGGTTCCGAGCAGTACTTC
clone size: .; D gene: TRBD2; V gene: TRBV7-2; J gene: TRBJ2-1; CDR3 protein: CASSPFGTSDYNEQFF; CDR3 DNA: TGTGCCAGCAGCCCCTTCGGGACTAGCGATTACAATGAGCAGTTCTTC
clone size: few; D gene: .; V gene: TRBV30; J gene: TRBJ2-1; CDR3 protein: CATRDETSYNEQFF; CDR3 DNA: TGTGCGACCCGGGACGAGACCTCCTACAATGAGCAGTTCTTC
clone size: .; D gene: TRBD1; V gene: TRBV14; J gene: TRBJ2-5; CDR3 protein: CASSQLTAGGETQYF; CDR3 DNA: TGTGCCAGCAGCCAGCTCACCGCAGGGGGAGAGACCCAGTACTTC
clone size: few; D gene: TRBD2; V gene: TRBV18; J gene: TRBJ2-1; CDR3 protein: CASSPILAGKNEQFF; CDR3 DNA: TGTGCCAGCTCACCAATTCTAGCGGGGAAGAATGAGCAGTTCTTC
clone size: few; D gene: TRBD1; V gene: TRBV5-1; J gene: TRBJ2-1; CDR3 protein: CASKLRTGSSYNEQFF; CDR3 DNA: TGCGCCAGCAAACTAAGGACAGGGAGCTCCTACAATGAGCAGTTCTTC
clone size: many; D gene: TRBD1; V gene: TRBV28; J gene: TRBJ1-1; CDR3 protein: CASRRITGTVLNTEAFF; CDR3 DNA: TGTGCCAGCAGACGAATCACCGGGACAGTATTGAACACTGAAGCTTTCTTT
clone size: many; D gene: .; V gene: TRBV27; J gene: TRBJ2-7; CDR3 protein: CANNPTGGSYEQYF; CDR3 DNA: TGTGCCAACAATCCGACAGGCGGCTCCTACGAGCAGTACTTC
clone size: many; D gene: TRBD2; V gene: TRBV11-2; J gene: TRBJ2-3; CDR3 protein: CASSSGGSGSGTQYF; CDR3 DNA: TGTGCCAGCAGTTCAGGGGGTAGCGGGAGTGGGACGCAGTATTTT
clone size: .; D gene: .; V gene: TRBV19; J gene: TRBJ2-7; CDR3 protein: CASSREGGASRWEQYF; CDR3 DNA: TGTGCCAGTAGTAGGGAGGGGGGGGCGTCGCGGTGGGAGCAGTACTTC
clone size: few; D gene: .; V gene: TRBV7-2; J gene: TRBJ1-1; CDR3 protein: CTSSFLGYTEAFF; CDR3 DNA: TGTACCAGCAGCTTCCTTGGGTACACTGAAGCTTTCTTT
clone size: few; D gene: TRBD1; V gene: TRBV9; J gene: TRBJ1-5; CDR3 protein: CASSESGGVWPQHF; CDR3 DNA: TGTGCCAGCAGTGAATCAGGGGGGGTATGGCCCCAGCATTTT
clone size: many; D gene: .; V gene: TRBV28; J gene: TRBJ2-5; CDR3 protein: CASSGMGQPGTQYF; CDR3 DNA: TGTGCCAGCAGTGGGATGGGGCAGCCGGGGACCCAGTACTTC
clone size: .; D gene: .; V gene: TRBV11-2; J gene: TRBJ1-2; CDR3 protein: CASSLGEGSYGYTF; CDR3 DNA: TGTGCCAGCAGCTTAGGCGAGGGGTCCTATGGCTACACCTTC
clone size: few; D gene: TRBD1; V gene: TRBV6-2/TRBV6-3; J gene: TRBJ1-6; CDR3 protein: CASSGQGSGSPLHF; CDR3 DNA: TGTGCCAGCAGTGGACAGGGGTCGGGTTCACCCCTCCACTTT
clone size: .; D gene: .; V gene: TRBV28; J gene: TRBJ2-3; CDR3 protein: CASSFFADTQYF; CDR3 DNA: TGTGCCAGCAGTTTTTTCGCTGATACGCAGTATTTT
clone size: .; D gene: .; V gene: TRBV18; J gene: TRBJ2-5; CDR3 protein: CASSSSKGAETQYF; CDR3 DNA: TGTGCCAGCTCCTCCTCGAAGGGTGCGGAGACCCAGTACTTC
clone size: few; D gene: .; V gene: TRBV2; J gene: TRBJ2-7; CDR3 protein: CASSGSTYEQYF; CDR3 DNA: TGTGCCAGCTCCGGGAGTACCTACGAGCAGTACTTC
clone size: .; D gene: .; V gene: TRBV4-3; J gene: TRBJ2-1; CDR3 protein: CASSQDWDPRMGNEQFF; CDR3 DNA: TGCGCCAGCAGCCAAGATTGGGACCCCCGGATGGGGAATGAGCAGTTCTTC
clone size: many; D gene: .; V gene: TRBV29-1; J gene: TRBJ1-1; CDR3 protein: CSVEKGNTEAFF; CDR3 DNA: TGCAGCGTTGAAAAGGGAAACACTGAAGCTTTCTTT
clone size: many; D gene: .; V gene: TRBV9; J gene: TRBJ2-7; CDR3 protein: CASSVAWGSYEQYF; CDR3 DNA: TGTGCCAGCAGCGTAGCTTGGGGGAGCTACGAGCAGTACTTC
clone size: few; D gene: .; V gene: TRBV6-2/TRBV6-3; J gene: TRBJ2-1; CDR3 protein: CASKYPSEAEFF; CDR3 DNA: TGTGCCAGCAAGTACCCCTCGGAGGCTGAGTTCTTC
clone size: few; D gene: .; V gene: TRBV19; J gene: TRBJ1-2; CDR3 protein: CASTHRTFYGYTF; CDR3 DNA: TGTGCCAGTACCCACAGGACGTTCTATGGCTACACCTTC
clone size: many; D gene: .; V gene: TRBV20-1; J gene: TRBJ1-5; CDR3 protein: CSARVFRGSGPQHF; CDR3 DNA: TGCAGTGCTAGAGTTTTCAGGGGCTCGGGGCCCCAGCATTTT
clone size: few; D gene: TRBD1; V gene: TRBV10-3; J gene: TRBJ2-7; CDR3 protein: CAISVRDSVSEQYF; CDR3 DNA: TGTGCCATCAGTGTAAGGGACAGTGTATCCGAGCAGTACTTC
clone size: many; D gene: .; V gene: TRBV13; J gene: TRBJ1-3; CDR3 protein: CASSLVLGANLGNTIYF; CDR3 DNA: TGTGCCAGCAGCTTAGTTTTGGGGGCGAACCTCGGAAACACCATATATTTT
clone size: few; D gene: TRBD1; V gene: TRBV7-9; J gene: TRBJ2-7; CDR3 protein: CASSPQGQISYEQYF; CDR3 DNA: TGTGCCAGCAGCCCACAGGGACAGATCTCCTACGAGCAGTACTTC
clone size: .; D gene: TRBD2; V gene: TRBV10-1; J gene: TRBJ2-7; CDR3 protein: CASSRLAGAEQYF; CDR3 DNA: TGCGCCAGCAGCCGACTAGCGGGAGCCGAGCAGTACTTC
clone size: many; D gene: .; V gene: TRBV12-3/TRBV12-4; J gene: TRBJ2-3; CDR3 protein: CASSRGWGGGRTDTQYF; CDR3 DNA: TGTGCCAGCAGCCGCGGATGGGGTGGAGGACGCACAGATACGCAGTATTTT
clone size: few; D gene: .; V gene: TRBV6-6; J gene: TRBJ2-3; CDR3 protein: CASSYYHRSGEVDTQYF; CDR3 DNA: TGTGCCAGCAGTTACTATCATCGATCGGGGGAGGTAGATACGCAGTATTTT
clone size: many; D gene: .; V gene: TRBV12-3/TRBV12-4; J gene: TRBJ2-1; CDR3 protein: CASSPREGGNEQFF; CDR3 DNA: TGTGCCAGCAGCCCACGGGAAGGGGGAAATGAGCAGTTCTTC
clone size: many; D gene: .; V gene: TRBV27; J gene: TRBJ2-3; CDR3 protein: CASSFILSRTDTQYF; CDR3 DNA: TGTGCCAGCAGTTTTATCTTAAGTAGAACAGATACGCAGTATTTT
clone size: few; D gene: .; V gene: TRBV7-2; J gene: TRBJ1-1; CDR3 protein: CASSFLEGRKVAFF; CDR3 DNA: TGTGCCAGCAGCTTCTTGGAGGGTCGGAAGGTAGCTTTCTTT
clone size: .; D gene: TRBD1; V gene: TRBV19; J gene: TRBJ1-5; CDR3 protein: CASSVRGTGRSVYSNQPQHF; CDR3 DNA: TGTGCCAGTTCGGTCCGCGGGACAGGGAGATCTGTCTATAGCAATCAGCCCCAGCATTTT
clone size: .; D gene: TRBD2; V gene: TRBV10-3; J gene: TRBJ2-5; CDR3 protein: CAISAMSGSPQETQYF; CDR3 DNA: TGTGCCATCAGTGCTATGAGCGGGAGTCCCCAAGAGACCCAGTACTTC
clone size: many; D gene: TRBD2; V gene: TRBV13; J gene: TRBJ2-3; CDR3 protein: CASSSLLRLAGDPDTQYF; CDR3 DNA: TGTGCCAGCAGCTCTCTTCTTAGGCTAGCGGGAGATCCAGATACGCAGTATTTT
clone size: many; D gene: .; V gene: TRBV5-6; J gene: TRBJ2-1; CDR3 protein: CASSFPGQVGEQFF; CDR3 DNA: TGTGCCAGCAGCTTTCCTGGGCAAGTCGGGGAGCAGTTCTTC
clone size: few; D gene: .; V gene: TRBV5-6; J gene: TRBJ1-1; CDR3 protein: CASSTRARNTEAFF; CDR3 DNA: TGTGCCAGCAGCACAAGGGCCCGGAACACTGAAGCTTTCTTT
clone size: few; D gene: .; V gene: TRBV5-8; J gene: TRBJ1-5; CDR3 protein: CASSLYTTGLVNQPQHF; CDR3 DNA: TGTGCCAGCAGCTTATACACGACGGGGCTGGTCAATCAGCCCCAGCATTTT
clone size: many; D gene: .; V gene: TRBV18; J gene: TRBJ2-7; CDR3 protein: CASSPPKKTSYEQYF; CDR3 DNA: TGTGCCAGCTCACCACCGAAAAAGACCTCCTACGAGCAGTACTTC
clone size: many; D gene: TRBD1; V gene: TRBV11-2; J gene: TRBJ2-3; CDR3 protein: CASSLGQGAESTDTQYF; CDR3 DNA: TGTGCCAGCAGCTTAGGACAGGGGGCAGAAAGCACAGATACGCAGTATTTT